This TCR beta chain stems from a study of blood T cell repertoires in COVID-19. Two negative PCRs, clearance, or symptom resolution were required of recovered Cohort 3 donors. V was clipped by 4 bases and J by 4 bases; unmatched bases: 5. This CDR3 comprises 14 residues. The germline V gene encodes CDR1 MNHEY and CDR2 SVGAGI. The repertoire was sequenced with immunoSEQ multiplex PCR; TCRdb's copy has only in-frame clones and lacks some. The data hold approximately 300,000 clones, with over 75% observed a single time. The sample consisted of PBMCs or T cells enriched from blood (not recorded which). The V call is TRBV6-5, the J call TRBJ2-5; 8 bases fit TRBD1. The source of this sequence is a woman aged 25 to 39 who had recovered from COVID-19. The CDR3 is CASSSDRVGETQYF. The CDR3 DNA is TGTGCCAGCAGTTCGGACAGGGTGGGAGAGACCCAGTACTTC.